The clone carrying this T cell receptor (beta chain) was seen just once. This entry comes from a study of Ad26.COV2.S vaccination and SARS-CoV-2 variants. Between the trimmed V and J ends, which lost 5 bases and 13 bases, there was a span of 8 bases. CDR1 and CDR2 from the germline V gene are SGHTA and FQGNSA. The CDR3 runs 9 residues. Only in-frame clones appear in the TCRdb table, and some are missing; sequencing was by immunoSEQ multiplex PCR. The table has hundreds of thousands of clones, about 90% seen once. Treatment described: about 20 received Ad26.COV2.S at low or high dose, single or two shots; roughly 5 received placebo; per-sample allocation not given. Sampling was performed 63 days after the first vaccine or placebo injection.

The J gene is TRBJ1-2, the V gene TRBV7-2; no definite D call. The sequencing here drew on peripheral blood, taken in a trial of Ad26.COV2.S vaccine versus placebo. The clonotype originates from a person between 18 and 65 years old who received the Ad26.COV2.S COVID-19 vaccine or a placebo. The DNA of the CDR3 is TGTGCCAGCAGCCGTTCGAGCACCTTC. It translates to CASSRSSTF. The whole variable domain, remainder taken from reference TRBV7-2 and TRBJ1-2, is GAGVSQSPSNKVTEKGKDVELRCDPISGHTALYWYRQSLGQGLEFLIYFQGNSAPDKSGLPSDRFSAERTGGSVSTLTIQRTQQEDSAVYLCASSRSSTFGSGTRLTVV.